The TCR beta chain under discussion was sequenced for a study of molecular identifiers for immune sequencing clone quantification. The V gene lost 6 bases and the J gene lost 0 bases, with 15 bases spanning the gap. Germline CDR1 reads MDHEN; CDR2 reads SYDVKM. CDR3 size: 15 residues. TCRdb redid the calling of the PCR reads with MiXCR, one entry per CDR3 protein. The profile shows about 630,000 distinct CDR3 sequences, around 25% of them singletons. This sequence joins TRBV28 and TRBJ2-7; TRBD2 might be the D (6 bases). The source is a human donor in good health. Some libraries in this study had Jurkat cell RNA spiked in. The sequenced sample was naive CD8+ T cells from blood, with Jurkat cell RNA spiked in. This sample's subset: FACS-sorted CD8+CD4-CCR7+CD45RA+ naive T cells. CDR3 coding DNA: TGTGCCAGCAGGCAGGCGGGATGGAGCTCCTACGAGCAGTACTTC. It yields the protein CASRQAGWSSYEQYF.